The entry below describes one T cell receptor (beta chain). Its antigen remains unidentified. Treatment of patients with chemo-refractory metastatic non-small-cell lung cancer consisted of focal radiation plus CTLA-4 blockade with ipilimumab. These data come from a study of radiotherapy plus CTLA-4 blockade in lung cancer. V was clipped by 0 bases and J by 7 bases, with 13 bases between them. The CDR3 is made up of 15 amino acids. Germline values: CDR1 SGHDT, CDR2 YYEEEE. Findings and caveats of the study: Radiotherapy plus ipilimumab was followed by expansion in blood of tumor-derived TCR clones.

TCRdb's table, derived via immunoSEQ multiplex PCR, lists solely in-frame clones and lacks some. The table shows about 51,000 clones, with 77% occurring only once. This specimen consisted of peripheral blood, obtained from a patient treated with radiotherapy plus ipilimumab. This sequence originates from a human donor with non-small cell lung cancer whose response to radiotherapy plus ipilimumab could not be evaluated. The chain employs TRBV5-6 and TRBJ2-2; D may be TRBD2 (6 bases). CDR3 bases: TGTGCCAGCAGCTTGGGACTAGGACTGGTCGGGGAGCTGTTTTTT. It codes for CASSLGLGLVGELFF.